The following is a T cell receptor (beta chain) sequence with its context. What antigen it recognizes has not been identified. No qualities accompany the bases; no much larger clone lies one base away. This record comes from a study of cytomegalovirus exposure and HLA in healthy donors (dated by TCRdb to about 2017). About the full investigation: According to an earlier analysis of 450 to 650 of the donors, roughly 180 million T cells yielded roughly 110 million unique TCR beta sequences and approximately 300 Gb of sequence data. Approximately 300 gigabases of sequencing data and roughly 80 million unique TCR sequences made up an early release that covered several hundred HLA-typed donors. Of the 300 to 500 genotyped donors, approximately 81% were placed in the genetic ancestry cluster associated with self-reported Caucasian donors. The study was designed to test whether signatures of past pathogen exposure could be identified by cataloging public T cell receptors. The T cell repertoires of 666 subjects were profiled by immunosequencing and related to cytomegalovirus serostatus. In addition to the first cohort of approximately 650 subjects, a separate validation cohort of 130 or so different subjects was used. To predict cytomegalovirus infection status, the study combined high-throughput TCR immunosequencing, statistical association of individual TCRs with disease status, and machine learning. In a later analysis, previously published TCR beta repertoires from several hundred donors were re-analyzed and high-resolution HLA genotyping was added so that TCR occurrence patterns could be studied. Rather than drawing on any new phenotypic data, the later analysis identified candidate immune exposures from TCR beta sequences and the way those sequences occurred across donors. An earlier analysis of around 580 of the donors used high-throughput TCR beta sequencing to judge whether each TCR beta V gene segment behaved as functional or pseudogenic. Donor age, sex, ethnicity and CMV serostatus were compiled together with the repertoire data. A later genetic analysis used genome-wide SNP genotypes for about 60% of the 666 donors, treating that subset as a discovery cohort. Every repertoire in the discovery cohort had been generated on one and the same sequencing platform. Both class I and class II loci were covered by HLA typing, at four-digit resolution. The number of donors typed differed by locus, with about 629-640 for A, B, C, DRB1 and DQB1, more than 500 for DQA1, 600 to 610 for DPA1, and approximately 470 for DPB1. Several DR-DQ haplotypes were treated as single units for association and clustering because of strong linkage in the cohort. On average, roughly 250,000 unique TCR beta nucleotide sequences were sequenced per donor among 398 genotyped donors of the cohort, with 15% to 20% of those sequences being non-productive.

What the research found in general, with its limitations: At a false discovery rate of 0.05, a later analysis linked around 17,000 TCR beta sequences to specific HLA alleles. Linkage disequilibrium might explain the correlated functional status among segregating V segments, but an unknown experimental factor could not be excluded. A cluster of highly shared sequence variants was judged likely to be a technical artifact of the sequencing pipeline. This cohort had only TCR beta chains sequenced, and the lack of alpha or paired-chain data limited which features could be detected. Because counts were too low, 15 or so rarely observed V segments, including chromosome 9 orphons, were excluded from the earlier analysis of roughly 580 of the donors. Compared with equally common non-associated chains, HLA-associated TCR beta chains in a later analysis were more clonally expanded and had lower generation probabilities. In the study, approximately 150 TCR beta chains were listed as associated with cytomegalovirus. In an earlier analysis of roughly 500 of the donors, most TCR beta V segments appeared in productive rearrangements about 87% or about 30% of the time, broadly matching IMGT annotations. Sequencing depth was assumed to be roughly uniform across donors in the presence/absence analyses, though that assumption may not hold. Most CMV-associated TCR beta chains appeared to be HLA-restricted in a later analysis, and the HLA associations seemed to be driven largely by CMV exposure. It was suggested by the authors that the approach could potentially be generalized to other disease states and immunological phenotypes. A later genetic analysis reported fewer N-insertions in productive TCRs among donors in an Asian-associated ancestry cluster than the roughly 620-donor mean. A further reported finding was that TCR beta sequences accurately predicted the HLA-A and HLA-B alleles for most subjects in the first cohort. Most TCR sequences were observed very rarely across donors, whereas some public TCRs were present in many individuals. A later analysis found that TCR association rates varied across HLA loci, with DRB1 alleles showing the most associated TCRs and HLA-C alleles the fewest. Three of the identified cytomegalovirus-associated TCR beta chains were confirmed in vitro to be specific for cytomegalovirus antigens. A later analysis reported that several top co-occurrence clusters appeared linked to parvovirus B19, influenza, CMV and Epstein-Barr virus. The only immune exposure information available for the cohort was CMV serostatus. HLA typing was unavailable for some donors at each locus, so association tests used only the typed subset. An association between a missense DCLRE1C variant and V-gene and J-gene trimming of TCR beta chains was found in a later genetic analysis and replicated in an independent cohort. The classifier was reported to diagnose cytomegalovirus status with high specificity and sensitivity in both the original and validation cohorts. When HLA alleles, especially DR and DQ, strongly co-occurred, TCR associations were difficult to assign to individual alleles.

The cohort consisted of 600 to 700 healthy bone marrow donors. At the time of sampling, every cohort member was nominally healthy, though immune exposures that went unrecorded were likely present. The donor tested CMV seronegative, placing the donor among the 350 or so seronegative members of the cohort. Every donor gave a peripheral blood sample, and the peripheral blood mononuclear cells from that sample were used for TCR beta sequencing. The Qiagen DNeasy Blood Extraction Kit was used to extract genomic DNA from the blood cell samples. The receptor library was made with the immunoSEQ multiplex PCR assay. A mixture of 60 forward primers for TCR Vbeta segments and 13 reverse primers for TCR Jbeta segments was used in the multiplex PCR. Amplification of the CDR3 region of rearranged TCR beta genes was performed with a multiplex PCR assay on genomic DNA. Amplified TCR beta libraries were sequenced as 87-base-pair reads on the Illumina HiSeq System. The authors' pipeline ran thus. Across the 666 repertoires, a later analysis counted roughly 84 million unique TCR beta chains, around 10 million of which were shared by at least two donors. Raw reads were error-corrected and collapsed into unique sequences by a nearest-neighbor algorithm in which closely related sequences were merged to remove PCR and sequencing errors. Alignment of CDR3 sequences to IMGT reference sequences was used to assign V, D and J gene segments. For a sequence to be retained, a match of at least six nucleotides to both a V gene segment and a J gene segment was required. A rearrangement was called productive if the CDR3 had no stop codons and remained in frame with V and J, and every other rearrangement was called non-productive. Following IMGT convention, CDR3 was defined as the stretch from the second conserved V-encoded cysteine up to the conserved J-encoded phenylalanine. In an earlier analysis of around 570 of the donors, sequences lacking an unambiguous match to a single V gene segment were excluded. In an earlier analysis of approximately 550 of the donors, V segments were called functional above 56.7% productive rearrangements and were called segregating when the between-donor standard deviation exceeded 5%. A statistical classification framework was built for diagnosing cytomegalovirus status from the catalog of TCR beta chain sequences. V and J gene assignment, in a later analysis, came from comparing TCR nucleotide sequences with IMGT/GENE-DB human TR gene sequences. The TCRdist pipeline was used in a later analysis to assign CDR3 sequences and most-parsimonious VDJ recombination scenarios. In a later analysis, each TCR beta chain was defined by its CDR3 amino acid sequence together with its V-gene family, and reads lacking a unique V-gene family were excluded. A later analysis removed 550 to 650 highly shared, low-generation-probability nucleotide sequences to deal with suspected cross-contamination and a sequencing artifact. For each public chain, a later analysis derived a clonal expansion index from normalized ranks of inferred template counts within each repertoire. Generation probabilities in a later analysis came from a VDJ recombination model fitted to out-of-frame rearrangements, and those results were checked against IGoR. A later analysis scored TCR-TCR, TCR-HLA and TCR-CMV co-occurrence with hypergeometric tests, applying a repertoire-size bias correction to TCR pairs. In a later analysis, false discovery rates were estimated by permuting HLA or CMV assignments 20 times. In a later analysis, co-occurring TCRs were grouped using DBSCAN, and TCRdist sequence similarity was added for clustering within HLA-allele-positive subsets. For co-occurrence clustering, repertoires with fewer than 30,000 or more than 120,000 public chains were excluded, along with a handful of repertoires with anomalous nucleotide sharing. TCRdb took over this immuneACCESS table, retaining in-frame rearrangements with V and J assigned. Such tables are incomplete; in checked studies, under half of the missing clones stem from an unresolved V gene, and the remainder is unexplained. V, J and clone size reflect that table, while D and trimming were determined from the DNA. A total of more than 140,000 clones appear in this sample, approximately 79% of them only once. About 0.64% of the sample rests with the top ten.

Sequencing input: PBMCs. This clonotype was sampled from a male donor in good health and CMV-seronegative.

This receptor carries the CDR3 CASSPVTPEKLFF. At the DNA level, the sequence is TGTGCCAGCAGTCCCGTCACACCGGAAAAACTGTTTTTT. Recombination connected TRBV28 to TRBJ1-4; the D gene is unclear. According to the germline V gene, CDR1 reads MDHEN and CDR2 reads SYDVKM. Between the V and J ends, shortened by 5 bases and 8 bases respectively, the junction contains 12 bases. Its CDR3 holds 13 amino acids, cysteine through phenylalanine. Only the CDR3 DNA stays, 39 bases, in frame from base 1.